This TCR beta chain was documented in a study of siplizumab effects on memory and regulatory T cells. General study results and limits: Naive T cells were seemingly more diverse than memory cells, and major contributions to the alloresponse seemed to be made by them. With siplizumab, cumulative frequency of CD4+ memory-derived alloreactive sequences dropped significantly.

For a few donor pairs, CD4+ naive/memory and CD8+ naive/effector-memory/TEMRA unstimulated subsets were also sequenced. Per sample, some 10^5 TCR templates were assayed. The repertoire was sequenced with immunoSEQ multiplex PCR; TCRdb's copy has only in-frame clones and lacks some. The table has approximately 60,000 clones, roughly 96% seen once. Concerning this clone itself: What it recognizes is unknown.

V was pared by 1 base and J by 0 bases, with 8 bases between. From germline, CDR1 is SGHTS and CDR2 YDEGEE. This CDR3 spans 15 amino acids. This TCR derives from a human donor in good health. Sequencing was done on a sample of naive CD8+ T cells sorted from blood. V and J are TRBV5-8 and TRBJ1-5; D uncertain. CDR3 DNA: TGTGCCAGCAGCTTGAGGGATTATAGCAATCAGCCCCAGCATTTT. Translation gives CASSLRDYSNQPQHF. Based on the CDR3 plus reference TRBV5-8 and TRBJ1-5, the full variable domain is EAGVTQSPTHLIKTRGQQATLRCSPISGHTSVYWYQQALGLGLQFLLWYDEGEERNRGNFPPRFSGRQFPNYSSELNVNALELEDSALYLCASSLRDYSNQPQHFGDGTRLSIL.